These 5 T cell receptor beta chains came from one sample sequenced in a study of T cell repertoires in cytomegalovirus infection. MiXCR, run by TCRdb on the reads, gives a single entry per CDR3 protein. Here the sample spans roughly 230,000 distinct CDR3 sequences, about 12% being singletons. Specimen: PBMCs. The receptors were sampled from a human donor in good health (CMV status not recorded). Some clones in this sample may be carry-over from other donors' samples.

This clonotype showed up many times. The J gene is TRBJ2-7, the V gene TRBV12-3 or TRBV12-4; maybe TRBD1 (6 bases). V was trimmed by 4 bases and J by 0 bases, leaving 10 bases between them. The CDR3 has 14 amino acids. The CDR3 is CASSSTGDSYEQYF. CDR3 sequence (DNA): TGTGCCAGCAGTTCGACAGGTGACTCCTACGAGCAGTACTTC.

At least ten counts were recorded for this clonotype. The chain couples TRBV7-8 to TRBJ1-5; unclear D gene. The CDR3 is made up of 14 amino acids. Looked up from germline, CDR1 is SGHVS and CDR2 is FQNEAQ. The V and J ends lost 3 bases and 7 bases respectively, with 13 bases between them. The CDR3 sequence is CASSFGVSQQPQHF. The CDR3 DNA reads TGTGCCAGCAGCTTCGGGGTCAGCCAACAGCCCCAGCATTTT.

This clonotype was found many times. J is TRBJ2-7 and V is TRBV19; TRBD2 matches at 7 bases. The CDR3 consists of 14 residues. The germline V gene has CDR1 LNHDA and CDR2 SQIVND (reference sequence). The V gene end was trimmed by 3 bases and the J gene end by 3 bases; junction bases not matched to a gene: 5. The CDR3 reads CASSMQRDRYEQYF. The CDR3 DNA follows: TGTGCCAGTAGTATGCAGCGGGACCGCTACGAGCAGTACTTC.

This clonotype was observed a few times. The chain couples TRBV10-2 to TRBJ1-4; D call uncertain. This CDR3 contains 16 residues. Germline V CDR1 and CDR2: WSHSY, SAAADI. V lost 2 bases and J lost 6, with 16 bases in between. The DNA for the CDR3 is TGCGCCAGCAGTGAGGAACGGGGTCGTTCCCATGAAAAACTGTTTTTT. The encoded protein is CASSEERGRSHEKLFF.

This clonotype appeared a few times. The chain employs TRBV20-1 and TRBJ2-4; D gene uncertain. V gave up 5 bases and J gave up 8 bases, with 10 bases separating them. The germline V gene has CDR1 DFQATT and CDR2 SNEGSKA (reference sequence). The CDR3 sequence is 11 residues long. The CDR3 here is CSAVTRDIQYF. In DNA form, the CDR3 reads TGCAGTGCTGTAACAAGGGACATTCAGTACTTC.